The TCR beta chain under discussion was sequenced for a study of blood T cell repertoires in COVID-19. Produced via immunoSEQ multiplex PCR; TCRdb's table is partial and in-frame only. This sample carries some 270,000 clones, around 90% of them seen once, and the ten largest clones take 1.5% to 2%. The germline gives CDR1 KGHDR, CDR2 SFDVKD. Germline trimming cut 1 base from V and 6 bases from J; bases unmatched to any gene: 9. The CDR3 consists of 16 residues. The sequence was obtained from a middle-aged woman who had recovered from COVID-19. This rearrangement joins TRBV24-1 to TRBJ1-2; 8 bases line up with TRBD1. The sequenced sample was PBMCs or T cells enriched from blood (not recorded which). CDR3 coding DNA: TGTGCCACCAGTGATTTCCAGGGGGCGCTCGACAATGGCTACACCTTC. Translated, it gives CATSDFQGALDNGYTF.